Below are 7 T cell receptor beta chains sequenced from a single sample in a study of blood T cell repertoires in COVID-19. Some clones are missing from TCRdb's copy, which holds only in-frame ones; the method was immunoSEQ multiplex PCR. The table has around 200,000 clones, approximately 81% seen once. Material for sequencing was peripheral blood. The receptors shown here come from a woman aged 80 or over with acute or convalescent COVID-19.

The rearrangement links TRBV12-3 or TRBV12-4 to TRBJ2-7; D perhaps matches TRBD1 (5 bases). Trimming left V 2 bases short and J 6 bases short, with 11 bases between. This CDR3 is built from 13 residues. The CDR3 here is CASSLSRVGEQYF. The CDR3 DNA sequence: TGTGCCAGCAGTTTATCCAGGGTAGGCGAGCAGTACTTC.

The rearrangement links TRBV21-1 to TRBJ1-1; TRBD1 is the table's D call and was not checked against the DNA. TRBV21-1 is designated a pseudogene. This CDR3 comprises 15 residues. CDR3 in amino acids: CASSNVTGEDTEAFF. Written as DNA, the CDR3 is TGTGCCAGCAGCAACGTGACAGGGGAGGACACTGAAGCTTTCTTT.

The chain recombines TRBV24-1 with TRBJ1-1; TRBD1 is a possible D gene (6 bases). There are 15 residues in the CDR3. Trimming pared 3 bases from V and 1 base from J, leaving 11 bases between. Germline V gene lookup returns CDR1 KGHDR and CDR2 SFDVKD. CDR3 sequence reads: CATSDGTRGNTEAFF. The CDR3 bases are TGTGCCACCAGTGATGGCACCAGGGGGAACACTGAAGCTTTCTTT.

The chain recombines TRBV7-2 with TRBJ2-3; 14 nucleotides agree with TRBD2. Germline V gives CDR1 SGHTA, CDR2 FQGNSA. Trimming at V came to 5 bases and at J to 10 bases, leaving 5 bases not matched to a gene. CDR3 size: 14 residues. The DNA of the CDR3 is TGTGCCAGCAGCAGGGGGACTAGCGGGAGCGCGCAGTATTTT. Amino acids: CASSRGTSGSAQYF.

The chain is built from TRBV2 and TRBJ1-5, with D unclear. CDR1 and CDR2 (germline): SNHLY, FYNNEI. V lost 6 bases, J lost 10 bases, and 13 bases lay in between. The CDR3 is 12 residues long. The CDR3: CASRELPGPQHF. In DNA, the CDR3 is TGTGCCAGCAGAGAACTTCCGGGACCCCAGCATTTT.

Here the CDR3 DNA reads TGCGCCAGCAGTGAGGGGGGGGGCTACATTCAGTACTTC. Translating it yields CASSEGGGYIQYF. This chain uses TRBV10-2 with TRBJ2-4; D might be TRBD2 (7 bases). V lost 2 bases to trimming and J lost 8 bases, with 10 bases between them. CDR3 length: 13 amino acids. In germline, CDR1 is WSHSY, CDR2 SAAADI.

This chain connects TRBV28 to TRBJ1-1; TRBD1 agrees at 7 bases. The CDR3 length is 15 residues. The germline gives CDR1 MDHEN, CDR2 SYDVKM. Trimming cost V 2 bases and J 0 bases; bases outside gene matches: 3. As DNA, the CDR3 is TGTGCCAGCAGTTTAGAGACAGGGCTGAACACTGAAGCTTTCTTT. It translates to CASSLETGLNTEAFF.